The clone carrying this T cell receptor beta chain was picked up a small number of times. Antigen: not known. A second about 7 to 12 cycle PCR used barcoded and J-beta primers. TCRdb re-called the 5' RACE reads through MiXCR, storing one row per CDR3 protein. This table has 550,000 to 650,000 distinct CDR3 sequences, about 29% appearing once. V lost 6 bases to trimming and J lost 8 bases, with 19 bases between them. CDR3 length: 14 residues. Germline V CDR1 and CDR2: SNHLY, FYNNEI. The sample comes from a study of blood T cells in healthy people across ages. Study findings and constraints: Higher diversity, along with more naive CD4+ cells, distinguished long-lived donors from aged donors.

The donors, healthy Caucasians from Russia, were aged about 6 to 95. The sample was also linked to a second study, of T cells of mothers and their children. That paper notes: The sample comes from some ten healthy Caucasian donors: mothers and children. There were over 8.5 million TCR beta CDR3 reads from each mother and about 3 million from each child.

The receptor comes from a boy between 2 and 10 years old in good health. J is TRBJ1-1 and V is TRBV2; D is unresolved. The material sequenced was blood. For the CDR3, the DNA is TGTGCCAGCAGCGACCTGACAAGTACAAGGGAAGCTTTCTTT. Its translation: CASSDLTSTREAFF.